This T cell receptor beta chain derives from a study of shared clonotypes between healthy human individuals. Evenly divided among several immunoSEQ plates was the genomic DNA of each subset. The method was immunoSEQ multiplex PCR; TCRdb's version includes in-frame clones alone and lacks a portion of them. The sample has roughly 2.1 million clones, about 92% seen once. About this clone itself: Its cognate antigen is unknown.

V was pared by 3 bases and J by 4 bases, with 10 bases between. Germline V gives CDR1 MDHEN, CDR2 SYDVKM. There are 13 residues in the CDR3. General study results and limits: Estimated clonotype richness was generally higher in naive than memory subsets.

As defined, naive CD8 cells were CD45RO-negative and positively selected for CCR7, with terminally differentiated effector memory CD45RA+ cells excluded. All the donors were Caucasian adults who lived in Nashville, Tennessee. The TCR originated in a man younger than 30 in good health. Some clones in this sample may be carry-over from other donors' samples. This chain links TRBV28 with TRBJ2-7; no firm D call. Sequencing was performed on naive CD8+ T cells from PBMCs. CDR3 nucleotide sequence: TGTGCCAGCAGTTTGGTTGCGATTTACGAGCAGTACTTC. Translated: CASSLVAIYEQYF.